This T cell receptor beta chain was profiled in a study of cytomegalovirus exposure and HLA in healthy donors. The ends were cut back, 4 bases at V and 5 bases at J, with 10 bases in the middle. Germline CDR1 reads MNHEY; CDR2 reads SMNVEV (reference sequence). The CDR3 consists of 13 residues. 13 Jbeta primers and 60 Vbeta primers were used for the PCR. Clones were sequenced by immunoSEQ multiplex PCR, and TCRdb holds only the in-frame ones, with some missing. The top ten clones hold 10% of a sample with tens of thousands of clones, around 76% of them seen once. The source is a man younger than 40 in good health and CMV-seropositive. Sequencing was carried out using PBMCs. The chain uses TRBV27 and TRBJ2-3; D not resolved. Here the CDR3 reads CASSYLPGDTQYF. CDR3 in DNA: TGTGCCAGCAGTTACCTTCCGGGAGATACGCAGTATTTT.